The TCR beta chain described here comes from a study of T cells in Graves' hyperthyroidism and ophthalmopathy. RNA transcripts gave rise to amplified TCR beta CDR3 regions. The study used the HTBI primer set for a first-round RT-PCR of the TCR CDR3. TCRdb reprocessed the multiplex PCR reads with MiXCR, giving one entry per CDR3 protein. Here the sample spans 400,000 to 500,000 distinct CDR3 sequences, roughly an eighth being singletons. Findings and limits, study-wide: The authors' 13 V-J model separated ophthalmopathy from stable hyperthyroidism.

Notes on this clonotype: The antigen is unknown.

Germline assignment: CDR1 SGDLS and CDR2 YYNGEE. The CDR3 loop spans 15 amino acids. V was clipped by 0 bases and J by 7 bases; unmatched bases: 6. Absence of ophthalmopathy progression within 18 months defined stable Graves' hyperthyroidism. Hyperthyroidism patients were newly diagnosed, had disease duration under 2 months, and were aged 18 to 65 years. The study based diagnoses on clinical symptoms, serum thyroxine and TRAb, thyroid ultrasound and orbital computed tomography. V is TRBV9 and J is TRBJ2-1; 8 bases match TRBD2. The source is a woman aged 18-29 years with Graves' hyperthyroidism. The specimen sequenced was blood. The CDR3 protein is CASSVVSGSNNEQFF. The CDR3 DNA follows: TGTGCCAGCAGCGTAGTAAGCGGGAGTAATAATGAGCAGTTCTTC.